This T cell receptor beta chain was found in a study of regulatory T cells in long-lasting Graves disease. Study results and limitations: Newly diagnosed patients shared 1,000 or so public clonotypes; persistent patients shared about 2,500.

Regarding time point: newly diagnosed GD, antithyroid drugs for less than 3 months. RNA from PBMCs was the source of the TCR library. Graves' disease diagnosis was established per American Thyroid Association guidelines. HTBI primers from iRepertoire and Arm-PCR of CDR3 regions yielded the TCR beta libraries. Per the study methods: Spanning all samples, the identified segments comprised 60 to 80 TRBV and some 15 TRBJ. TCRdb analysed the multiplex PCR reads with MiXCR anew, one entry per CDR3 protein. These V and J calls originate from TCRdb's pipeline instead of the authors' own analysis. This repertoire shows roughly 500,000 distinct CDR3 sequences, about 13% found once; its top ten account for 10%. About this clonotype: Its target is not known.

Separately, the same data were catalogued under a study of T cells in Graves' hyperthyroidism and ophthalmopathy.

Sequenced material: peripheral blood mononuclear cells (PBMCs), taken at new diagnosis, from a patient treated with antithyroid drugs. This TCR came from a man aged 25 to 40 with Graves disease.

For the CDR3, the DNA is TGCAGTGCTAGTGGGCTAGCGGGACCGAGCACAGATACGCAGTATTTT. Its translation: CSASGLAGPSTDTQYF. V gene TRBV20-1 combines with J gene TRBJ2-3; 9 bases match TRBD2. The ends lost 3 bases at V and 0 bases at J; junction bases unmatched: 7. The CDR3 sequence is 16 residues long. Germline assignment: CDR1 DFQATT and CDR2 SNEGSKA (reference sequence).